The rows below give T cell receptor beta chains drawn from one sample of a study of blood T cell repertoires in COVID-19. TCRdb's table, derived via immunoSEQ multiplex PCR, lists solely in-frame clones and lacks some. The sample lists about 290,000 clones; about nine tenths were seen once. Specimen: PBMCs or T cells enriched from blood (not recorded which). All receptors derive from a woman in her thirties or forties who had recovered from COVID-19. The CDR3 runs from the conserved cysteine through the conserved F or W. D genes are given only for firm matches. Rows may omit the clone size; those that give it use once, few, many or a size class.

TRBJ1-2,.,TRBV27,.,TGTGCCAGCAGTTTGGGGGGACTCTATGGCTACACCTTC,CASSLGGLYGYTF
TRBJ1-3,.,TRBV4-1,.,TGCGCCAGCAGCCAAGCGGGCGGGGGCTCCGGAAACACCATATATTTT,CASSQAGGGSGNTIYF
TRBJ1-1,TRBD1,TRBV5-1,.,TGCGCCAGCAGCACCCGACAGGGCCGACTTGGGGATGAAGCTTTCTTT,CASSTRQGRLGDEAFF
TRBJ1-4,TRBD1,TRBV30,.,TGTGCCTGGAGTGTACGGGGGACAGTGGGGGAAAAACTGTTTTTT,CAWSVRGTVGEKLFF
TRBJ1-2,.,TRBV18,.,TGTGCCAGCTCACCGGGGCAGGTCGGCGGCTACACCTTC,CASSPGQVGGYTF
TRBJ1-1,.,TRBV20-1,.,TGCAGTGGACACAGGAACACTGAAGCTTTCTTT,CSGHRNTEAFF
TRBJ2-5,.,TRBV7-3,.,TGTGCCAGCAGCTTAAGCGCGATACAAGAGACCCAGTACTTC,CASSLSAIQETQYF
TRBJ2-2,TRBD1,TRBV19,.,TGTGCCAGTAGTTCCTTAATCGGGACAGGGAACACCGGGGAGCTGTTTTTT,CASSSLIGTGNTGELFF
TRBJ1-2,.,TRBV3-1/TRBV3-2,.,TGTGCCAGCAGCCAAGGGGCAGGTGACTATGGCTACACCTTC,CASSQGAGDYGYTF
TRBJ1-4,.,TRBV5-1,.,TGCGCCAGCAGCCCCAGTGCAACTAATGAAAAACTGTTTTTT,CASSPSATNEKLFF
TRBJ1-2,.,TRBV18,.,TGTGCCAGCTCACCACGAGGAGGGACCCCTGGGTATGGCTACACCTTC,CASSPRGGTPGYGYTF
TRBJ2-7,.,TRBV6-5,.,TGTGCCACCAGTCCCTCGGCCTACGAGCAGTACTTC,CATSPSAYEQYF
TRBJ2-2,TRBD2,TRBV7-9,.,TGTGCCAGCAGCTTGACTAGCGTCCTCGGGGAGCTGTTTTTT,CASSLTSVLGELFF
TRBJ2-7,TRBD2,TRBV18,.,TGTGCCAGCTCCCCGGGACTAGCGGGATTCTACGAGCAGTACTTC,CASSPGLAGFYEQYF
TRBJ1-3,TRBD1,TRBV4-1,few,TGCGCCAGCAGCCAGGGGGACAGGGTTGGAAACACCATATATTTT,CASSQGDRVGNTIYF
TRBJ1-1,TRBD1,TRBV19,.,TGTGCCAGTAGTATCTGGGGGCTTCGACAGGGACTGAACACTGAAGCTTTCTTT,CASSIWGLRQGLNTEAFF
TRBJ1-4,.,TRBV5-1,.,TGCGCCAGCAGCCCGGGGAGCGCAACTAATGAAAAACTGTTTTTT,CASSPGSATNEKLFF
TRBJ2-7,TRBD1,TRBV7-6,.,TGTGCCAGCAGCCGTGACAGGGGACCTAGCTACGAGCAGTACTTC,CASSRDRGPSYEQYF